These 14 T cell receptor beta chains were sequenced from one sample in a study of Ad26.COV2.S vaccination and SARS-CoV-2 variants. Using immunoSEQ multiplex PCR, the repertoire was profiled, and TCRdb retains in-frame clones only, with some absent. Among fewer than 500,000 clones listed, approximately 89% were seen once. The treatment here: roughly 19 received Ad26.COV2.S at low or high dose, single or two shots; several received placebo; per-sample allocation not given. Material that was analyzed had been drawn on day 63 after the first vaccine or placebo injection. Sequencing was performed on peripheral blood, taken in a trial of Ad26.COV2.S vaccine versus placebo. These TCRs come from a person between 18 and 60 years old who received the Ad26.COV2.S COVID-19 vaccine or a placebo.

The J gene is TRBJ2-7, the V gene TRBV5-8; D possibly corresponds to TRBD1 (5 bases). This CDR3 has 12 amino acids. V dropped 4 bases and J dropped 5 bases, with 10 bases sitting between them. The germline V gene encodes CDR1 SGHTS and CDR2 YDEGEE. The CDR3: CASSPDSHEQYF. The CDR3 DNA is TGTGCCAGCAGCCCTGACAGCCACGAGCAGTACTTC.

Turning to this clone: A read error may explain this, as a much larger clone is one base away. The sample has other DNA sequences that encode this CDR3 too. The rearrangement links TRBV27 to TRBJ1-1; weak D call: TRBD1 (5 bases). The CDR3 has 13 residues. In germline, CDR1 is MNHEY, CDR2 SMNVEV (reference sequence). Trimming shortened V by 0 bases and J by 3 bases, and 5 bases separated the two germline ends. CDR3: CASSLSRDTEAFF. The CDR3 DNA sequence: TGTGCCAGCAGTTTATCCAGGGACACTGAAGCTTTCTTT.

The V call is TRBV24-1, the J call TRBJ2-2; 10 bases line up with TRBD2. The V gene end was trimmed by 2 bases and the J gene end by 6 bases; junction bases not matched to a gene: 5. This CDR3 is built from 16 residues. Germline lookup yields CDR1 KGHDR and CDR2 SFDVKD. The CDR3 sequence: CATSDSRLAGPGELFF. In DNA, the CDR3 is TGTGCCACCAGTGATTCGAGACTAGCGGGTCCCGGGGAGCTGTTTTTT.

The chain links TRBV30 to TRBJ2-3, with 8 bases lining up with TRBD1. There are 14 residues in the CDR3. Germline CDR1 reads GTSNPN; CDR2 reads SVGIG (reference sequence). Trimming at V came to 5 bases and at J to 4 bases, leaving 8 bases not matched to a gene. Here the CDR3 reads CAWRTGIFADTQYF. The DNA for the CDR3 is TGTGCCTGGCGGACAGGGATTTTCGCAGATACGCAGTATTTT. The whole variable domain, remainder taken from reference TRBV30 and TRBJ2-3, is SQTIHQWPATLVQPVGSPLSLECTVEGTSNPNLYWYRQAAGRGLQLLFYSVGIGQISSEVPQNLSASRPQDRQFILSSKKLLLSDSGFYLCAWRTGIFADTQYFGPGTRLTVL.

Comment on this clone: In the same sample, other DNA sequences code for this CDR3. V usage is TRBV7-2 and J usage is TRBJ2-1; D remains unclear. The V and J ends lost 0 bases and 0 bases respectively, with 6 bases between them. Germline CDR1 SGHTA, CDR2 FQGNSA. The CDR3 extends over 15 amino acids. Here the CDR3 reads CASSLAGNSYNEQFF. The CDR3 region has the DNA TGTGCCAGCAGCTTAGCGGGGAACTCCTACAATGAGCAGTTCTTC.

This chain joins TRBV19 and TRBJ2-1; 13 bases fit TRBD2. The V gene end was trimmed by 9 bases and the J gene end by 4 bases; junction bases not matched to a gene: 6. The CDR3 length is 15 residues. Germline V gives CDR1 LNHDA, CDR2 SQIVND (reference sequence). CDR3 bases: TGTGCCAGCTCCGGGACTAGCGGGAAATACAATGAGCAGTTCTTC. Its protein is CASSGTSGKYNEQFF.

V is TRBV6-4 and J is TRBJ2-5; weak D call: TRBD2 (5 bases). V dropped 5 bases and J dropped 5 bases, with 21 bases sitting between them. The CDR3 loop spans 16 amino acids. Germline lookup yields CDR1 MRHNA and CDR2 SNTAGT. DNA of the CDR3: TGTGCCAGCAGTAATACTCGCCCTAGCAGAATTGAGACCCAGTACTTC. Its protein is CASSNTRPSRIETQYF.

The CDR3 region has the DNA TGTGCCAGCAGCCCACTACAGGATACGCAGTATTTT. Translating it yields CASSPLQDTQYF. J is TRBJ2-3 and V is TRBV7-8; the D is unclear. V lost 5 bases and J lost 6, with 9 bases in between. CDR1 is SGHVS, CDR2 FQNEAQ, per germline. This CDR3 contains 12 residues.

This chain connects TRBV3-1 (or the pseudogene TRBV3-2) to TRBJ2-5; D call uncertain. This CDR3 is 16 amino acids long. The germline V gene encodes CDR1 LGHDT and CDR2 YNNKEL (reference sequence). V dropped 2 bases and J dropped 2 bases, with 15 bases sitting between them. CDR3 nucleotides: TGTGCCAGCAGCCAACTGAGCAAGGGCTTTCAAGAGACCCAGTACTTC. Translation: CASSQLSKGFQETQYF.

Only a few counts were recorded for this clone. The rearrangement joins TRBV10-3 to TRBJ2-7; D is possibly TRBD1 or TRBD2 (5 bases each). Trimming left V 6 bases short and J 1 base short, with 13 bases between. The CDR3 has 14 residues. Germline CDR1 is ENHRY and CDR2 is SYGVKD. The CDR3 loop is CAIREEQVSYEQYF. The CDR3 DNA reads TGTGCCATCAGGGAGGAACAGGTTTCCTACGAGCAGTACTTC.

This clone was detected only once. The rearrangement links TRBV18 to TRBJ2-7; weak D call: TRBD1 (6 bases). V was cut by 3 bases and J by 3 bases, with 15 bases left in between. This CDR3 has 15 residues. Germline V gives CDR1 KGHSH, CDR2 LQKENI. The CDR3: CASSPPSRGDYEQYF. Here the CDR3 DNA reads TGTGCCAGCTCACCCCCAAGCAGGGGTGACTACGAGCAGTACTTC.

This chain uses TRBV7-2 with TRBJ2-6; 7 bases line up with TRBD1. The length of the CDR3 is 19 residues. J lost 2 bases, V lost 1 base, and 11 bases had no gene match. CDR1 is SGHTA, CDR2 FQGNSA, per germline. CDR3 residues: CASSLDTSRGPTGANVLTF. The CDR3, as DNA: TGTGCCAGCAGCTTAGATACGTCGAGGGGGCCAACTGGGGCCAACGTCCTGACTTTC.

The chain is built from TRBV24-1 and TRBJ2-7; the D gene is possibly TRBD2 (5 bases). Germline lookup yields CDR1 KGHDR and CDR2 SFDVKD. This CDR3 spans 13 amino acids. V was cut by 5 bases and J by 6 bases, with 13 bases left in between. The CDR3 DNA sequence: TGTGCCACCAGTGCAACGGAGGCTCGCGAGCAGTACTTC. It codes for CATSATEAREQYF.

The chain is built from TRBV5-1 and TRBJ2-5; 11 bases line up with TRBD2. V lost 0 bases, J lost 5 bases, and 9 bases stayed unmatched. The CDR3 has 17 residues. From germline, CDR1 is SGHRS and CDR2 YFSETQ. The CDR3 is CASSLDLAGGSGETQYF. The CDR3 DNA reads as TGCGCCAGCAGCTTGGATCTAGCGGGGGGCTCCGGGGAGACCCAGTACTTC.